One and the same sample provided the 14 T cell receptor beta chains below, sequenced in a study of blood T cell repertoires in COVID-19. TCRdb's copy holds only in-frame clones and misses some; the assay was immunoSEQ multiplex PCR. The sample includes some 150,000 clones, about 82% of them seen just once. The sample was peripheral blood. These receptors were taken from a man between 50 and 59 years old with acute or convalescent COVID-19.

This rearrangement joins TRBV18 to TRBJ1-2; D remains unclear. Trimming left V 3 bases short and J 6 bases short, with 11 bases between. CDR1 and CDR2 from the germline V gene are KGHSH and LQKENI. This CDR3 has 13 amino acids. CDR3: CASSPRELDGYTF. The DNA for the CDR3 is TGTGCCAGCTCACCGAGGGAATTGGATGGCTACACCTTC.

The J gene is TRBJ1-2, the V gene TRBV19; TRBD1 might be the D (5 bases). CDR1 LNHDA and CDR2 SQIVND come from the germline V gene (reference sequence). V gave up 7 bases and J gave up 5 bases, with 20 bases separating them. This CDR3 comprises 15 residues. The CDR3 is CASTGLLAPFYGYTF. The CDR3 DNA is TGTGCCAGTACGGGACTTCTGGCTCCCTTTTATGGCTACACCTTC.

The table lists this clone with a few counts. The CDR3 DNA sequence: TGTGCCACCAGTGATAGGGCCAGGGGCAATGAGCAGTTCTTC. Translation: CATSDRARGNEQFF. The J gene is TRBJ2-1, the V gene TRBV24-1, with D perhaps matching TRBD1 (6 bases). Germline V gene lookup returns CDR1 KGHDR and CDR2 SFDVKD. This CDR3 has 14 amino acids. Trimming removed 3 bases from V and 6 bases from J, with 11 bases in between.

This clone has just one count. The chain recombines TRBV27 with TRBJ1-4, with TRBD1 as a possible D gene (5 bases). This CDR3 has 13 amino acids. The V end was cut by 3 bases, the J end by 8 bases, with 10 bases between. Germline-derived CDR1 and CDR2 are MNHEY and SMNVEV (reference sequence). This chain's CDR3 is CASSLSRVEKLFF. The CDR3 DNA reads as TGTGCCAGCAGTTTGAGCAGGGTAGAAAAACTGTTTTTT.

The chain joins TRBV28 to TRBJ2-7; TRBD1 matches 11 bases. The germline V gene encodes CDR1 MDHEN and CDR2 SYDVKM. Trimming at V came to 5 bases and at J to 6 bases, leaving 12 bases not matched to a gene. The CDR3 extends over 16 amino acids. This CDR3 reads CASSDPLGQGAGEQYF. In DNA, the CDR3 is TGTGCCAGCAGTGACCCCTTAGGACAGGGGGCTGGCGAGCAGTACTTC. The full variable domain, completed using reference TRBV28 and TRBJ2-7, is DVKVTQSSRYLVKRTGEKVFLECVQDMDHENMFWYRQDPGLGLRLIYFSYDVKMKEKGDIPEGYSVSREKKERFSLILESASTNQTSMYLCASSDPLGQGAGEQYFGPGTRLTVT.

This clone appeared once. CDR3 protein: CASSFGQVYQETQYF. The CDR3 bases are TGTGCCAGCAGCTTCGGACAGGTTTACCAAGAGACCCAGTACTTC. The chain has TRBV7-9 and TRBJ2-5; 7 bases fit TRBD1. V lost 3 bases and J lost 0; bases outside the gene matches: 4. CDR1 SEHNR and CDR2 FQNEAQ come from the germline V gene (reference sequence). This CDR3 spans 15 amino acids.

This chain connects TRBV2 to TRBJ2-7; tentative D call: TRBD2 (5 bases). V was pared by 0 bases and J by 2 bases, with 17 bases between. Germline values: CDR1 SNHLY, CDR2 FYNNEI. The CDR3 has 17 residues. CDR3 DNA: TGTGCCAGCAGTGAAGCAGCGGAGCGAACCTTCGCCTACGAGCAGTACTTC. Protein: CASSEAAERTFAYEQYF.

This chain uses TRBV10-3 with TRBJ2-5, with 7 nucleotides matching TRBD2. Germline values: CDR1 ENHRY, CDR2 SYGVKD. The CDR3 loop spans 12 amino acids. Trimming took 6 bases from V and 3 from J; bases not matched to a gene: 1. The CDR3 nucleotides are TGTGCCATCAGCCGGGGGGAAGAGACCCAGTACTTC. It translates to CAISRGEETQYF.

This sequence joins TRBV11-2 and TRBJ1-1; 8 nucleotides align to TRBD1. The CDR3 runs 14 residues. V was clipped by 4 bases and J by 5 bases; unmatched bases: 6. Germline CDR1 SGHAT, CDR2 FQNNGV. CDR3 DNA sequence: TGTGCCAGCAGCTCCACAGGGGGGAGAACTGAAGCTTTCTTT. Translated, it gives CASSSTGGRTEAFF.

The CDR3 nucleotides read TGTGCCAGCAGCCACCAAGACAGTTCTTATGCTTTCTTT. It yields the protein CASSHQDSSYAFF. The V call is TRBV14, the J call TRBJ1-1, with a possible D match to TRBD1 (5 bases). Trimming pared 3 bases from V and 11 bases from J, leaving 16 bases between. The CDR3 sequence is 13 residues long. Germline V gives CDR1 SGHDN, CDR2 FVKESK.

V gene TRBV30 combines with J gene TRBJ1-3, with D unclear. From germline, CDR1 is GTSNPN and CDR2 SVGIG (reference sequence). The germline V and J ends were trimmed by 4 bases and 0 bases, with 7 bases remaining between them. This CDR3 region has 13 residues. CDR3 nucleotides: TGTGCCTGGACACAGAGCTCTGGAAACACCATATATTTT. The encoded protein is CAWTQSSGNTIYF. The full variable domain, rest sourced from reference TRBV30 and TRBJ1-3, is SQTIHQWPATLVQPVGSPLSLECTVEGTSNPNLYWYRQAAGRGLQLLFYSVGIGQISSEVPQNLSASRPQDRQFILSSKKLLLSDSGFYLCAWTQSSGNTIYFGEGSWLTVV.

This clone was found a few times. The J gene is TRBJ2-1, the V gene TRBV5-1; TRBD1 might be the D (6 bases). The CDR3 length is 14 residues. The germline V gene has CDR1 SGHRS and CDR2 YFSETQ. V dropped 4 bases and J dropped 1 base, with 9 bases sitting between them. DNA for the CDR3: TGCGCCAGCAGCCCGGACAGATCCTACAATGAGCAGTTCTTC. This codes for CASSPDRSYNEQFF.

This chain connects TRBV9 to TRBJ1-2; D not certain. Per the germline V gene, CDR1 is SGDLS and CDR2 is YYNGEE. The CDR3 is 13 amino acids. V was pared by 0 bases and J by 7 bases, with 10 bases between. CDR3 in amino acids: CASSVGPGGGYTF. DNA for the CDR3: TGTGCCAGCAGCGTAGGGCCCGGCGGTGGCTACACCTTC. Supplemented by reference TRBV9 and TRBJ1-2, the full variable domain reads DSGVTQTPKHLITATGQRVTLRCSPRSGDLSVYWYQQSLDQGLQFLIQYYNGEERAKGNILERFSAQQFPDLHSELNLSSLELGDSALYFCASSVGPGGGYTFGSGTRLTVV.

V usage is TRBV24-1 and J usage is TRBJ1-5, with 9 bases that match TRBD1. The CDR3 contains 16 residues. The V gene end was trimmed by 2 bases and the J gene end by 5 bases; junction bases not matched to a gene: 6. The V gene's germline CDR1 is KGHDR and CDR2 SFDVKD. CDR3 nucleotide sequence: TGTGCCACCAGTGATTCAACAGGGGGCACCTATCAGCCCCAGCATTTT. Translating gives CATSDSTGGTYQPQHF.